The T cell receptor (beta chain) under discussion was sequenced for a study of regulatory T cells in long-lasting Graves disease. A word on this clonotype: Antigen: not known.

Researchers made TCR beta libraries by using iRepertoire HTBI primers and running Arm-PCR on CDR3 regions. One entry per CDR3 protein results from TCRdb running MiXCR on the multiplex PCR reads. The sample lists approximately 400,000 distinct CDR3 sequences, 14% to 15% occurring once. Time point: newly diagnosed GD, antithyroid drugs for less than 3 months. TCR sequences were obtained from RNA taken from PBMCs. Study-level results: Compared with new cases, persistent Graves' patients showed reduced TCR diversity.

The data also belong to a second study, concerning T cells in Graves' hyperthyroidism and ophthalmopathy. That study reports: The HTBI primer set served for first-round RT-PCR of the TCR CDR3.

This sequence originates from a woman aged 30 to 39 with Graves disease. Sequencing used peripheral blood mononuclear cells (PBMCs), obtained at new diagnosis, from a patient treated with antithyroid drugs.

The chain's CDR3 is CASSKASTSGSNTGELFF. CDR3 coding DNA: TGTGCCAGTAGTAAAGCCTCGACTAGCGGGTCGAACACCGGGGAGCTGTTTTTT. The chain couples TRBV19 to TRBJ2-2; 10 bases agree with TRBD2. V trimming: 4 bases; J trimming: 0 bases; junction bases outside the gene matches: 8. The CDR3 covers 18 residues. Germline V gives CDR1 LNHDA, CDR2 SQIVND (reference sequence). Together with reference TRBV19 and TRBJ2-2, the CDR3 gives the full variable domain: DGGITQSPKYLFRKEGQNVTLSCEQNLNHDAMYWYRQDPGQGLRLIYYSQIVNDFQKGDIAEGYSVSREKKESFPLTVTSAQKNPTAFYLCASSKASTSGSNTGELFFGEGSRLTVL.